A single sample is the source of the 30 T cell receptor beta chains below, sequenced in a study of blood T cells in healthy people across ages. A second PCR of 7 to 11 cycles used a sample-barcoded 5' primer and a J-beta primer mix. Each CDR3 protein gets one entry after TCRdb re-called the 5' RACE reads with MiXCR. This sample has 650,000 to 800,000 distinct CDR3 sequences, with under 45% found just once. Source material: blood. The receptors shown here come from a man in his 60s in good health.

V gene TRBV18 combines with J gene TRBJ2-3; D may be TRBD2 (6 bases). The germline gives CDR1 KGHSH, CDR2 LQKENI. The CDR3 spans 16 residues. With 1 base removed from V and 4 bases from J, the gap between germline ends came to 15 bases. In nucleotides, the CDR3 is TGTGCCAGCTCACCACAGAGCAGGCCGGGAGCAGATACGCAGTATTTT. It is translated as CASSPQSRPGADTQYF.

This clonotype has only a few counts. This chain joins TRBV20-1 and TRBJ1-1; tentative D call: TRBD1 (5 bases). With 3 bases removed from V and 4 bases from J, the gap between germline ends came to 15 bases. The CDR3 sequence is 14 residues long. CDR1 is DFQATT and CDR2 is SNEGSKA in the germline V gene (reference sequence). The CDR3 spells CSARGLGGVTEAFF. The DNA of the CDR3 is TGCAGTGCTAGGGGCCTCGGGGGGGTCACTGAAGCTTTCTTT.

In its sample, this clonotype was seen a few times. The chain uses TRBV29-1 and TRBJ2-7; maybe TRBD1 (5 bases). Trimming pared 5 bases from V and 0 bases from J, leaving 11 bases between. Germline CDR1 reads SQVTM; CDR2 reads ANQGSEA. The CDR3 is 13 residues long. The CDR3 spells CSVQSQGSYEQYF. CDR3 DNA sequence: TGCAGCGTTCAAAGTCAGGGCTCCTACGAGCAGTACTTC.

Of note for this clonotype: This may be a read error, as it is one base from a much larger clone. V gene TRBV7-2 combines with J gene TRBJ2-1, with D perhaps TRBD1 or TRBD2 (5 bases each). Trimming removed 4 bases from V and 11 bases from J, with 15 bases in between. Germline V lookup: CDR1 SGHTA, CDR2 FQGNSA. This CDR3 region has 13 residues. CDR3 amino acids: CTSSYSGTPQQFF. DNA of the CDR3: TGTACCAGCAGCTACTCCGGGACCCCACAGCAGTTCTTC. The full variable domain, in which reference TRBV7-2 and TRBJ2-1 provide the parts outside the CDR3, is GAGVSQSPSNKVTEKGKDVELRCDPISGHTALYWYRQSLGQGLEFLIYFQGNSAPDKSGLPSDRFSAERTGGSVSTLTIQRTQQEDSAVYLCTSSYSGTPQQFFGPGTRLTVL.

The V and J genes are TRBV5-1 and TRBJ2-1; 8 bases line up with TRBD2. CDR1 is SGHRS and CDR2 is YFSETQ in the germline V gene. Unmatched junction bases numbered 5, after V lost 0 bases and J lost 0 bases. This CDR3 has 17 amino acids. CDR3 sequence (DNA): TGCGCCAGCAGCTTGGCTAGCGGGTCTCGCTCCTACAATGAGCAGTTCTTC. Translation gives CASSLASGSRSYNEQFF.

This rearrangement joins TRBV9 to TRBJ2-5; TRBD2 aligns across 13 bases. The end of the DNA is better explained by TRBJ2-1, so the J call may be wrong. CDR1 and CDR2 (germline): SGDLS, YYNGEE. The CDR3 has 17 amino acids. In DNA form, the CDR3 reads TGTGCCAGCAGCTTATCGACTAGCGGGGGGCCCCAAGAGACCCAGTTCTTC. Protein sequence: CASSLSTSGGPQETQFF.

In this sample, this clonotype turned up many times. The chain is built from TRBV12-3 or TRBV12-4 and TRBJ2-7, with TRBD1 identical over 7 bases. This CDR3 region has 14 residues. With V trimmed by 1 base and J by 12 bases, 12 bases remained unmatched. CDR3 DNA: TGTGCCAGCAGTTTAGGTGGGACAGTGTGGCCTCTGTACTTC. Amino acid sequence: CASSLGGTVWPLYF.

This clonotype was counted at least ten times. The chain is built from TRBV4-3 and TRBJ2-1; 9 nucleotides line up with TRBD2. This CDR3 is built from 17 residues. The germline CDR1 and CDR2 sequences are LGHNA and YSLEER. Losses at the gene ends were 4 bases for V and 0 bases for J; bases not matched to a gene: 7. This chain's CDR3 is CASSRKSGGISYNEQFF. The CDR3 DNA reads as TGCGCCAGCAGCCGAAAAAGCGGGGGGATCTCCTACAATGAGCAGTTCTTC.

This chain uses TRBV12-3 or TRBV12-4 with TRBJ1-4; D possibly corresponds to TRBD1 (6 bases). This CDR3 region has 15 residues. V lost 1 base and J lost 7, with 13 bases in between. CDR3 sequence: CASSLVGRGSEKLFF. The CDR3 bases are TGTGCCAGCAGTTTAGTGGGCAGGGGCAGTGAAAAACTGTTTTTT.

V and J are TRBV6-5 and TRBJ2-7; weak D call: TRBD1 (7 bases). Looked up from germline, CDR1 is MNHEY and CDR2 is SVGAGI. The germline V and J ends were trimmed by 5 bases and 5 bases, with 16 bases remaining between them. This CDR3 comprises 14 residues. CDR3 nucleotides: TGTGCCAGCAGTAAAGACAGGGAGGTCCACGAGCAGTACTTC. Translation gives CASSKDREVHEQYF.

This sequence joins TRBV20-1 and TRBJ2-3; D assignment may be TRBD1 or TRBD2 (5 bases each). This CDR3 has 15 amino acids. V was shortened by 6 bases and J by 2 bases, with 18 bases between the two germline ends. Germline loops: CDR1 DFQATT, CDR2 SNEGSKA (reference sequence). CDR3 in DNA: TGCAGTGCCCCCACGGGACCACCTGTCACAGATACGCAGTATTTT. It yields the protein CSAPTGPPVTDTQYF.

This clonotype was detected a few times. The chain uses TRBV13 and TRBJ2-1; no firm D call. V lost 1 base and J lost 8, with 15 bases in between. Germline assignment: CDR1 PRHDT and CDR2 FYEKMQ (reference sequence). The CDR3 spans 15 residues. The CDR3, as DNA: TGTGCCAGCAGCTTAGTGTCTGACCGAGGCTATGAGCAGTTCTTC. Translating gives CASSLVSDRGYEQFF. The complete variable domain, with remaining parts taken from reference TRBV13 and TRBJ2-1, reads AAGVIQSPRHLIKEKRETATLKCYPIPRHDTVYWYQQGPGQDPQFLISFYEKMQSDKGSIPDRFSAQQFSDYHSELNMSSLELGDSALYFCASSLVSDRGYEQFFGPGTRLTVL.

The CDR3 DNA reads TGCAGTGCTATAAAGCGAGGGGGCCCTTATAGCAATCAGCCCCAGCATTTT. It is translated as CSAIKRGGPYSNQPQHF. V usage is TRBV20-1 and J usage is TRBJ1-5; TRBD1 matches at 7 bases. Per germline, CDR1 DFQATT and CDR2 SNEGSKA (reference sequence). J was trimmed by 0 bases and V by 4 bases; bases with no gene match: 12. CDR3 length equals 17 residues.

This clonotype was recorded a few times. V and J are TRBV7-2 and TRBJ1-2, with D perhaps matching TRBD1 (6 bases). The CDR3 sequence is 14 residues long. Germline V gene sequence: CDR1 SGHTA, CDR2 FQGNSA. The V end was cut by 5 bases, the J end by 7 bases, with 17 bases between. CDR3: CASSLRDRGAGYTF. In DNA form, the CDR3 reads TGTGCCAGCAGCCTACGGGACCGGGGGGCTGGCTACACCTTC.

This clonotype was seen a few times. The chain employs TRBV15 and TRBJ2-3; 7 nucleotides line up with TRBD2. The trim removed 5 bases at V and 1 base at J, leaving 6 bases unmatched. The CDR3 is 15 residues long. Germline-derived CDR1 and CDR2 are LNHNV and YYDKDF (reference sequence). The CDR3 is CATSSKRGRTDTQYF. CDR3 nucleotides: TGTGCCACCAGCTCTAAGCGGGGCCGCACAGATACGCAGTATTTT.

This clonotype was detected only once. DNA of the CDR3: TGTGCCAGCAGCGAGGGAGCAGTAAAGACTGAAGCTTTCTTT. Its protein is CASSEGAVKTEAFF. The chain uses TRBV9 and TRBJ1-1, with D unresolved. The CDR3 loop spans 14 amino acids. Trimming took 3 bases from V and 5 from J, leaving 14 bases between them. Germline CDR1 reads SGDLS; CDR2 reads YYNGEE. Full variable domain (rest looked up from reference TRBV9 and TRBJ1-1): DSGVTQTPKHLITATGQRVTLRCSPRSGDLSVYWYQQSLDQGLQFLIQYYNGEERAKGNILERFSAQQFPDLHSELNLSSLELGDSALYFCASSEGAVKTEAFFGQGTRLTVV.

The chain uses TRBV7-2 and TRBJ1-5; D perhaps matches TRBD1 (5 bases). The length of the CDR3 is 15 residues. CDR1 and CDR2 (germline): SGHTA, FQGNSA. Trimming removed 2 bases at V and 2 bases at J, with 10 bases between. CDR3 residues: CASSLKTGGNQPQHF. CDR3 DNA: TGTGCCAGCAGCTTAAAAACGGGGGGCAATCAGCCCCAGCATTTT.

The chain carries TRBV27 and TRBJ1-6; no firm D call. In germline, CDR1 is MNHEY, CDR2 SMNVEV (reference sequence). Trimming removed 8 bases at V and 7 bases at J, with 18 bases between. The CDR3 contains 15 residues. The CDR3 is CASRYNSRENSPLHF. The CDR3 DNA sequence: TGTGCCAGCCGTTACAACAGTCGGGAAAATTCACCCCTCCACTTT.

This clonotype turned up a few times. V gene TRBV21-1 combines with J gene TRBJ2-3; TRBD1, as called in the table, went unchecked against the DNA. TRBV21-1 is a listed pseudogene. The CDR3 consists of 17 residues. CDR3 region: CASSKREGTSSTDTQYF. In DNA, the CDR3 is TGTGCCAGCAGCAAAAGAGAGGGGACGTCTAGCACAGATACGCAGTATTTT.

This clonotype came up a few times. CDR3 residues: CASSQGQGDVETQYF. Here the CDR3 DNA reads TGCGCCAGCAGCCAAGGACAGGGAGACGTGGAGACCCAGTACTTC. The chain links TRBV4-1 to TRBJ2-5; TRBD1 matches 7 bases. The V gene end was trimmed by 1 base and the J gene end by 5 bases; junction bases not matched to a gene: 7. The CDR3 has 15 amino acids. CDR1 and CDR2 from the germline V gene are MGHRA and YSYEKL.

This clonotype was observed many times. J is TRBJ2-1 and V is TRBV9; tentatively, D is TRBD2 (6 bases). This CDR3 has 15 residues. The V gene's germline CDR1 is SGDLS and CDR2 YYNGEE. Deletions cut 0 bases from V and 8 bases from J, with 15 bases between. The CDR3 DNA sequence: TGTGCCAGCAGCGTAGGGGCTAGCGTCGGCTATGAGCAGTTCTTC. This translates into CASSVGASVGYEQFF.

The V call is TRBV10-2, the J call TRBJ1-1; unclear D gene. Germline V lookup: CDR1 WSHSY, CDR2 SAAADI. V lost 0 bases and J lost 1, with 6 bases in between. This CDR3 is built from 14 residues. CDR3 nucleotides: TGCGCCAGCAGTGAGTCGAGGAGGAACACTGAAGCTTTCTTT. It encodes CASSESRRNTEAFF.

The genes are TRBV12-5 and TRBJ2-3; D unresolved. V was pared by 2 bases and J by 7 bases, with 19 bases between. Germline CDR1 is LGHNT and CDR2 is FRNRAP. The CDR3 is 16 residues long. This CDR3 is CASGLPPLTPAHTQYF. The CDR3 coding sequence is TGTGCTAGTGGTTTGCCACCCCTCACACCAGCCCATACGCAGTATTTT.

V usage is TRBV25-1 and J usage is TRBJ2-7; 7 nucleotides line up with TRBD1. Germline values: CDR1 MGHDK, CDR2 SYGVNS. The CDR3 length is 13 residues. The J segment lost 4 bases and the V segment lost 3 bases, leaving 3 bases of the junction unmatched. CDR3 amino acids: CASSESRGYEQYF. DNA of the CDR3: TGTGCCAGCAGTGAGTCCAGGGGGTACGAGCAGTACTTC.

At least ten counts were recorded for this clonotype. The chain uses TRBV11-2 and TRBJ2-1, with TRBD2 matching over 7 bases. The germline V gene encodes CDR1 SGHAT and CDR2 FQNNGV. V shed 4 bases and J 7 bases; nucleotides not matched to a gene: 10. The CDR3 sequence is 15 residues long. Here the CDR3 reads CASSSVSGARNEQFF. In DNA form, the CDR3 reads TGTGCCAGCAGCTCGGTCAGCGGGGCTAGGAATGAGCAGTTCTTC.

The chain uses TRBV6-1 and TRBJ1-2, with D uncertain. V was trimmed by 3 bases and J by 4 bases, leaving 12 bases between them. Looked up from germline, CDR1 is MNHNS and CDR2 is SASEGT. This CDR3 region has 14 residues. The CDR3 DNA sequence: TGTGCCAGCAGTGACGAGTTCGAAAGCTATGGCTACACCTTC. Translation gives CASSDEFESYGYTF.

As DNA, the CDR3 is TGTGCCAGCAGTGGGGGTGAAATCTCTGAAGCTTTCTTT. Translation: CASSGGEISEAFF. J is TRBJ1-1 and V is TRBV2; D is unclear. CDR1 is SNHLY, CDR2 FYNNEI, per germline. This CDR3 is built from 13 residues. The V end was cut by 4 bases, the J end by 6 bases, with 12 bases between. Looking up the rest from reference TRBV2 and TRBJ1-1 gives the full variable domain: EPEVTQTPSHQVTQMGQEVILRCVPISNHLYFYWYRQILGQKVEFLVSFYNNEISEKSEIFDDQFSVERPDGSNFTLKIRSTKLEDSAMYFCASSGGEISEAFFGQGTRLTVV.

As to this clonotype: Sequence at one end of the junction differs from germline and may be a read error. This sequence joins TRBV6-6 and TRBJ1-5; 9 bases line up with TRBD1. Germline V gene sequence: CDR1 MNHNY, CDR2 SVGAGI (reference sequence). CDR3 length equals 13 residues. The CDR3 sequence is CANLDRGDQPRHF. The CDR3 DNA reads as TGTGCCAACTTAGACAGGGGGGATCAGCCCCGGCATTTT.

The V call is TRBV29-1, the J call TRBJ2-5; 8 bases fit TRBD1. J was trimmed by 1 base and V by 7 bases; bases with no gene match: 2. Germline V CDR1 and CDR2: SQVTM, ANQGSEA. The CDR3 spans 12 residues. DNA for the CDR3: TGCAGCGCCCAGGGGGCCCAAGAGACCCAGTACTTC. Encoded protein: CSAQGAQETQYF.

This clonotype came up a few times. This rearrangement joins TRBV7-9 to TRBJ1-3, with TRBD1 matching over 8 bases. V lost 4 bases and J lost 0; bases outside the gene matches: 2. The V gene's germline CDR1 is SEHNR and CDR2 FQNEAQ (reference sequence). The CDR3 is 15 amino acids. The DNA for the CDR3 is TGTGCCAGCAGCTGGACAGGGTCCTCTGGAAACACCATATATTTT. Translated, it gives CASSWTGSSGNTIYF.